This TCR beta chain comes out of a study of shared clonotypes between healthy human individuals (TCRdb year 2020). Concerning the study at large: A couple of women and three men aged 18 to 49 years were included in the cohort. The study deeply sequenced blood TCR repertoires of about 5 healthy adults to estimate repertoire size and the extent of clonotype sharing between individuals. To increase sequencing depth and limit assay-specific biases, TCR repertoire library preparation and sequencing were carried out by different laboratories using diverse techniques. Leukapheresis yielded between about 0.85 and 9 billion PBMCs per donor. What the authors observed across the whole study: Sampling was restricted to blood, and TCR repertoires in tissues likely differ from the TCR repertoires found in blood. The small number of donors limited the genetic and exposure-history diversity represented. Pairwise subsampling led to the expectation that sequencing depth would affect the degree of clonotype sharing among donors.

Using the deep immunoSEQ assay, multiplex PCR amplified TCR CDR3 regions from genomic DNA. Extracted genomic DNA from each cell subset was spread evenly across all wells of several immunoSEQ 96-well plates, with each plate serving as a replicate. For unsorted PBMC, 300 to 350 ng genomic DNA, equal to about 29,000 T cell genomes, was loaded into each replicate PCR. Ten immunoSEQ deep assay plates were used to sequence unsorted PBMC genomic DNA. The purified libraries were quantified using a Qubit 3.0 fluorometer, sized with a Bioanalyzer 2100, and then quantified again using the KAPA Library Quantification kit. A separate single-read 150-cycle Illumina NextSeq 550 flow cell was used to sequence each immunoSEQ 96-well plate. Per the authors' processing: Because the immunoSEQ output included only junctional sequences and no quality scores, the filtering could not be the same as the filtering used for full-length reads. Sequences were annotated with PyIR, a Python wrapper for IgBLAST v1.9, using IMGT germline references to assign V/J genes and CDR3. Any read was removed if the V/J assignment was weak (E-value above 1e-6), the CDR3 was missing, or the read contained stop codons, out-of-frame junctions, or ambiguous translated residues. V3J clonotypes were defined as sequences sharing an identical inferred V gene, J gene, and CDR3 amino acid sequence. Percentage overlap between repertoires was calculated by dividing the number of shared unique clonotypes by the size of the smaller repertoire. RTK rarefaction, the Chao1 estimator, and Recon v2.1 estimates of unobserved clonotypes were used to assess repertoire richness. Entries here come from immuneACCESS through TCRdb and include only in-frame sequences with V and J called. Some clones fail to appear in such tables; in the studies checked, an unresolved V gene covers under half of the shortfall, and the cause of the remainder is unknown. V, J and clone size reflect that table, while D and trimming were determined from the DNA. This sample comprises about half a million clones, about 84% of them detected only once. The top ten clonotypes cover 10% to 15% of the sample.

Healthy HIV-negative adults with no recently reported acute infections or vaccinations were included as donors. Every donor was a Caucasian adult living in Nashville, Tennessee, USA. In the unsorted samples, approximately 82 million PBMCs were counted, and genomic DNA was extracted using the QIAamp DNA Blood Mini kit. Blood was obtained by leukapheresis, after which PBMCs were separated by Ficoll-Histopaque density gradient centrifugation and cryopreserved in liquid nitrogen vapor phase. Concerning this clone: Which antigen it targets is not known. There are no base qualities to consult, and no much larger clone falls within one base.

From the germline V gene, CDR1 is SGHTA and CDR2 is FQGNSA. From the cysteine up to the phenylalanine, the CDR3 has a length of 15 residues. This entry keeps only the CDR3 DNA: 45 bases, framed from base 1. V is pared back by 0 bases and J by 4 bases, with 12 bases lying between the germline termini. This TCR was sampled from a woman aged 35 to 49 in good health. Some clones in this sample may be carry-over from other donors' samples. Input material: PBMCs. This chain joins TRBV7-2 to TRBJ1-2; there is no confident call for the D gene. The CDR3 has the sequence CASSLASAGSYGYTF. The DNA sequence is as follows: TGTGCCAGCAGCTTAGCTTCGGCAGGCTCCTATGGCTACACCTTC. Beyond the CDR3, the reference TRBV7-2 and TRBJ1-2 genes provide the residues; the full variable domain reads: GAGVSQSPSNKVTEKGKDVELRCDPISGHTALYWYRQSLGQGLEFLIYFQGNSAPDKSGLPSDRFSAERTGGSVSTLTIQRTQQEDSAVYLCASSLASAGSYGYTFGSGTRLTVV.